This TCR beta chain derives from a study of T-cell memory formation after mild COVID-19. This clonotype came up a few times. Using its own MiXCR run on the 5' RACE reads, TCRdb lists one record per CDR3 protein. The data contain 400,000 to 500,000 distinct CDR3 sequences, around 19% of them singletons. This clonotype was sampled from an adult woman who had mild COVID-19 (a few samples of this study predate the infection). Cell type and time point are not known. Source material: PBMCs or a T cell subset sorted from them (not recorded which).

CDR3 nucleotides: TGTGCCAGCAGCCAAAGGGGACTTCGTCCGGAGGGGGCCAATGAGCAGTTCTTC. Protein: CASSQRGLRPEGANEQFF. The chain is built from TRBV14 and TRBJ2-1, with D possibly TRBD1 on 7 matching bases. Trimming left V 2 bases short and J 6 bases short, with 23 bases between. Germline loops: CDR1 SGHDN, CDR2 FVKESK. This CDR3 comprises 18 residues. Filled out from reference TRBV14 and TRBJ2-1, the complete variable domain reads EAGVTQFPSHSVIEKGQTVTLRCDPISGHDNLYWYRRVMGKEIKFLLHFVKESKQDESGMPNNRFLAERTGGTYSTLKVQPAELEDSGVYFCASSQRGLRPEGANEQFFGPGTRLTVL.